The clone carrying this T cell receptor (beta chain) was counted at least ten times. The antigen is not known. Second-dose schedules of about 4 or about 12 weeks were combined. The sample belongs to a study of T cell responses to AZD1222 COVID-19 vaccine. The study's findings and limits: Recipients of two AZD1222 doses showed rising Spike-specific TCR breadth and depth. The donor cohort was predominantly white British with a female majority, and clonal diversity may have been underestimated. AZD1222 recipients seropositive at baseline numbered only 5 or 6.

V lost 8 bases to trimming and J lost 5 bases, with 16 bases between them. The CDR3 has 13 residues. The V gene's germline CDR1 is SEHNR and CDR2 FQNEAQ (reference sequence). Only in-frame clones appear in the TCRdb table, and some are missing; sequencing was by immunoSEQ multiplex PCR. Counted here are 120,000 to 150,000 clones, about nine tenths occurring once; the ten biggest clones make up roughly 1.5%. The sequencing here drew on peripheral blood, taken 28 days after the second AZD1222 dose. The receptor was isolated from an adult who received the AZD1222 COVID-19 vaccine. This sequence joins TRBV7-9 and TRBJ2-7; tentatively, D is TRBD2 (7 bases). CDR3 region: CASRLRRGHEQYF. DNA for the CDR3: TGTGCCAGCCGCCTCAGGCGGGGGCACGAGCAGTACTTC.